These 20 T cell receptor beta chains were all obtained from the same sample, sequenced in a study of technical replicates of blood from four donors listed by TCRdb under 2017. The library was built by means of the immunoSEQ multiplex PCR assay. This is the immuneACCESS table as TCRdb keeps it, with only in-frame sequences that have V and J called. A part of the clones is gone; compared with another copy, unresolved V genes explain less than half, and the rest is unexplained. For this sample there are 80,000 or so clones; 95% to 98% appear just once. Approximately 0.14% of the sample is taken by the ten largest. Source material: T cells isolated from PBMCs. The receptors shown here come from a human donor in good health.

J is TRBJ1-2 and V is TRBV9; D remains ambiguous. The germline V gene encodes CDR1 SGDLS and CDR2 YYNGEE. CDR3 length equals 14 residues. V gave up 0 bases and J gave up 1 base, with 7 bases separating them. Here the CDR3 reads CASSVVGGNYGYTF. The CDR3 nucleotides are TGTGCCAGCAGCGTAGTAGGAGGTAACTATGGCTACACCTTC.

The V gene is TRBV2, the J gene TRBJ1-1, with D maybe TRBD1 (6 bases). V lost 4 bases and J lost 11, with 14 bases in between. Germline V gene data show CDR1 as SNHLY and CDR2 as FYNNEI. CDR3 size: 12 residues. The CDR3 loop reads CASSVDRTKAFF. The DNA of the CDR3 is TGTGCCAGCAGTGTCGACAGGACAAAGGCTTTCTTT. The complete variable domain, with remaining parts taken from reference TRBV2 and TRBJ1-1, reads EPEVTQTPSHQVTQMGQEVILRCVPISNHLYFYWYRQILGQKVEFLVSFYNNEISEKSEIFDDQFSVERPDGSNFTLKIRSTKLEDSAMYFCASSVDRTKAFFGQGTRLTVV.

The genes are TRBV28 and TRBJ1-2, with a tentative D call TRBD1 (5 bases). The V gene lost 6 bases and the J gene lost 4 bases, with 15 bases spanning the gap. The CDR3 runs 14 residues. CDR1 is MDHEN and CDR2 is SYDVKM in the germline V gene. This CDR3 is CASSPRRQSYGYTF. The CDR3, as DNA: TGTGCCAGCAGCCCGCGCAGACAGTCCTATGGCTACACCTTC.

The chain joins TRBV11-2 to TRBJ2-3; D might be TRBD2 (6 bases). From germline, CDR1 is SGHAT and CDR2 FQNNGV. V was trimmed by 5 bases and J by 1 base, leaving 16 bases between them. This CDR3 spans 16 amino acids. In DNA, the CDR3 is TGTGCCAGCAGCGCCGGCCGGGGGAAGGGCACAGATACGCAGTATTTT. Residues: CASSAGRGKGTDTQYF.

The chain has TRBV12-5 and TRBJ2-1; TRBD2 aligns across 8 bases. The CDR3 has 15 amino acids. Trimming at V came to 2 bases and at J to 4 bases, leaving 4 bases not matched to a gene. The germline gives CDR1 LGHNT, CDR2 FRNRAP. CDR3 sequence (DNA): TGTGCTAGTGGTTTGATAGCGGGGCCTTACAATGAGCAGTTCTTC. This translates into CASGLIAGPYNEQFF. Looking up the rest from reference TRBV12-5 and TRBJ2-1 gives the full variable domain: DARVTQTPRHKVTEMGQEVTMRCQPILGHNTVFWYRQTMMQGLELLAYFRNRAPLDDSGMPKDRFSAEMPDATLATLKIQPSEPRDSAVYFCASGLIAGPYNEQFFGPGTRLTVL.

The genes are TRBV7-9 and TRBJ2-3; D is possibly TRBD1 (6 bases). The V end lost 0 bases, the J end lost 0 bases, and 7 bases lay between the germline ends. CDR1 SEHNR and CDR2 FQNEAQ come from the germline V gene (reference sequence). The CDR3 has 15 residues. The CDR3 DNA sequence: TGTGCCAGCAGCTTAGCGCAGGGGAGCACAGATACGCAGTATTTT. This codes for CASSLAQGSTDTQYF.

The chain links TRBV14 to TRBJ2-5; 9 bases line up with TRBD2. CDR3 length equals 17 residues. CDR1 and CDR2 (germline): SGHDN, FVKESK. V shed 5 bases and J 3 bases; nucleotides not matched to a gene: 13. The CDR3: CASSFSLTSGLKETQYF. The CDR3 coding sequence is TGTGCCAGCAGCTTCTCTTTGACTAGCGGTCTAAAAGAGACCCAGTACTTC.

In regard to this clone: A junction boundary mismatches the germline segment, possibly from a read error. The rearrangement links TRBV28 to TRBJ2-2; 7 bases match TRBD1. Per germline, CDR1 MDHEN and CDR2 SYDVKM. The length of the CDR3 is 16 residues. The CDR3 DNA reads as TGTGCCAGCAGTTTTAACAGGGGAGCCGCGTCCGGGCAGCTGTTTTTT. Residues: CASSFNRGAASGQLFF.

In the case of this clone: Other nucleotide sequences in the sample specify the same CDR3. In DNA, the CDR3 is TGTGCCAGCAGCGTAGCGGGGGGGCAAGAGACCCAGTACTTC. Translated: CASSVAGGQETQYF. The rearrangement links TRBV9 to TRBJ2-5; 8 positions match TRBD2. The junction had 0 bases not matched to a gene; V was cut back by 0 bases and J by 2 bases. The CDR3 sequence is 14 residues long. The germline gives CDR1 SGDLS, CDR2 YYNGEE.

This clone was counted between two and nine times. J is TRBJ2-5 and V is TRBV7-9; 7 nucleotides match TRBD1. V was clipped by 5 bases and J by 4 bases; unmatched bases: 4. Germline V gene sequence: CDR1 SEHNR, CDR2 FQNEAQ (reference sequence). CDR3 length: 13 amino acids. In DNA, the CDR3 is TGTGCCAGCAGCACGACAGGGTCAGAGACCCAGTACTTC. It specifies CASSTTGSETQYF.

The CDR3 loop reads CASSQVMLVSEEPQHF. The CDR3 coding sequence is TGTGCCAGCAGCCAAGTTATGCTGGTTTCTGAGGAGCCCCAGCATTTT. The chain joins TRBV4-2 to TRBJ1-5; unclear D gene. The CDR3 is 16 residues long. Germline CDR1 reads LGHNA; CDR2 reads YNFKEQ. V lost 1 base and J lost 8, with 18 bases in between.

This clone was detected only once. The chain has TRBV20-1 and TRBJ1-2; 8 bases map to TRBD1. The germline gives CDR1 DFQATT, CDR2 SNEGSKA (reference sequence). After removal of 7 bases from V and 7 bases from J, the junction contained 5 bases not matched to a gene. The CDR3 runs to 11 residues. The CDR3 loop reads CSDGQGFGYTF. DNA of the CDR3: TGCAGTGATGGACAGGGATTTGGCTACACCTTC.

The chain carries TRBV11-2 and TRBJ1-1, with TRBD1 identical over 7 bases. V lost 5 bases, J lost 7 bases, and 4 bases stayed unmatched. Germline CDR1 and CDR2: SGHAT and FQNNGV. The CDR3 runs to 12 residues. The CDR3 is CASSTGQLEAFF. In nucleotides, the CDR3 is TGTGCCAGCAGCACGGGACAGCTTGAAGCTTTCTTT.

V usage is TRBV10-1 and J usage is TRBJ2-3; D unresolved. The V end was cut by 4 bases, the J end by 2 bases, with 10 bases between. The CDR3 has 14 amino acids. From germline, CDR1 is WNHNN and CDR2 SYGVQD (reference sequence). CDR3 protein: CASSGQGVTDTQYF. In nucleotides, the CDR3 is TGCGCCAGCAGTGGCCAAGGAGTCACAGATACGCAGTATTTT.

The rearrangement joins TRBV5-1 to TRBJ1-2; TRBD1 matches 8 bases. Trimming removed 4 bases from V and 4 bases from J; junction bases left unmatched: 9. The CDR3 spans 15 residues. Germline-derived CDR1 and CDR2 are SGHRS and YFSETQ. CDR3 sequence (DNA): TGCGCCAGCAGCCCAACCTACGGACAGGGCTATGGCTACACCTTC. Translating gives CASSPTYGQGYGYTF. The whole variable domain, remainder taken from reference TRBV5-1 and TRBJ1-2, is KAGVTQTPRYLIKTRGQQVTLSCSPISGHRSVSWYQQTPGQGLQFLFEYFSETQRNKGNFPGRFSGRQFSNSRSEMNVSTLELGDSALYLCASSPTYGQGYGYTFGSGTRLTVV.

V is TRBV10-1 and J is TRBJ2-1; 11 nucleotides agree with TRBD1. CDR1 is WNHNN, CDR2 SYGVQD, per germline (reference sequence). The CDR3 is 16 amino acids. Trimming at V came to 5 bases and at J to 8 bases, leaving 11 bases not matched to a gene. CDR3: CASSYVQDRGLYEQFF. DNA for the CDR3: TGCGCCAGCAGTTACGTGCAGGACAGGGGGCTCTATGAGCAGTTCTTC.

The chain couples TRBV7-6 to TRBJ1-1, with D unresolved. The CDR3 is 13 amino acids. Per germline, CDR1 SGHVS and CDR2 FNYEAQ. The V end was cut by 5 bases, the J end by 0 bases, with 7 bases between. The CDR3 is CASSTDMNTEAFF. Written as DNA, the CDR3 is TGTGCCAGCAGCACCGACATGAACACTGAAGCTTTCTTT.

The chain is built from TRBV13 and TRBJ2-1; TRBD2 might be the D (6 bases). Germline loops: CDR1 PRHDT, CDR2 FYEKMQ (reference sequence). There are 17 residues in the CDR3. With 1 base removed from V and 7 bases from J, the gap between germline ends came to 20 bases. CDR3 region: CASSLVEGRVWDNEQFF. Written as DNA, the CDR3 is TGTGCCAGCAGCTTAGTGGAGGGTCGGGTATGGGATAATGAGCAGTTCTTC.

V gene TRBV30 combines with J gene TRBJ1-2, with 9 nucleotides matching TRBD1. The germline V gene has CDR1 GTSNPN and CDR2 SVGIG (reference sequence). V was pared by 3 bases and J by 5 bases, with 7 bases of the junction left unmatched. The CDR3 length is 14 residues. The chain's CDR3 is CAWSLGQGSYGYTF. The CDR3 coding sequence is TGTGCCTGGAGCCTAGGACAGGGGTCTTATGGCTACACCTTC.

This rearrangement joins TRBV27 to TRBJ2-2; no clear D gene. This CDR3 is 15 amino acids long. The germline V and J ends were trimmed by 0 bases and 1 base, with 6 bases remaining between them. Per germline, CDR1 MNHEY and CDR2 SMNVEV (reference sequence). The CDR3, as DNA: TGTGCCAGCAGTTTATCCCCAGGGAACACCGGGGAGCTGTTTTTT. Encoded protein: CASSLSPGNTGELFF.